This passage covers 3 T cell receptor beta chains from one sample sequenced in a study of graft-versus-host responses after intestinal transplantation (dated by TCRdb to the early 2020s). This specimen's time point label, per the study, means: cells obtained before transplantation from donor or recipient. In mixed lymphocyte reactions, around 200,000 CFSE-labeled pre-transplant responders were plated with around 200,000 irradiated violet-dye-labeled stimulators and cultured for about six days. Library preparation employed the immunoSEQ multiplex PCR assay. The source is immuneACCESS, and TCRdb retained only in-frame sequences with V and J called. Part of the clones is not carried over; for the studies checked, unresolved V genes explain less than half of this, and the remainder is unexplained. This sample has approximately 23,000 clones in its table, and about 48% of those were observed once. The top ten clones comprise 1.3% to 1.5% of the sample.

Sequenced material: alloreactive CD8+ T cells from a mixed lymphocyte reaction culture, taken before transplantation. The sample's cell subset or site, from its label and the paper: CFSE-low proliferating T cells sorted from roughly six-day pre-transplant mixed lymphocyte reaction (GvH or HvG direction). Receptor source: a human patient who was an organ donor for intestinal transplantation.

The rearrangement joins TRBV6-9 to TRBJ1-5; no clear D. The CDR3 consists of 13 residues. From germline, CDR1 is MNHGY and CDR2 SVAAGI. V lost 7 bases and J 4 bases, leaving 11 bases between the germline ends. In DNA form, the CDR3 reads TGTGCCAGCACTCAACTGGGGAATCAGCCCCAGCATTTT. It yields the protein CASTQLGNQPQHF.

This clone has a handful of counts. The chain carries TRBV28 and TRBJ2-7; D possibly corresponds to TRBD1 (6 bases). V was cut by 5 bases and J by 4 bases, with 6 bases left in between. The CDR3 has 11 residues. The germline CDR1 and CDR2 sequences are MDHEN and SYDVKM. CDR3 region: CASSTGYEQYF. The CDR3 nucleotides are TGTGCCAGCAGTACAGGGTACGAGCAGTACTTC.

This rearrangement joins TRBV2 to TRBJ2-4; 9 bases fit TRBD1. The CDR3 has 17 residues. V gave up 2 bases and J gave up 1 base; unmatched junction bases: 6. The germline CDR1 and CDR2 sequences are SNHLY and FYNNEI. This CDR3 reads CASSEWTGAGAKNIQYF. The CDR3 bases are TGTGCCAGCAGTGAATGGACAGGGGCGGGGGCCAAAAACATTCAGTACTTC.